A single sample is the source of the 29 T cell receptor beta chains below, sequenced in a study of T cells in narcolepsy. Sequencing used immunoSEQ multiplex PCR; TCRdb keeps in-frame clones, though not all of them. Of around 31,000 clones in the sample, around 86% were seen once. The sample consisted of CD45RA- memory CD4+ T cells from PBMCs. The receptors were gathered from a human donor with narcolepsy.

CDR3 loop: CAASRQGVYEQYF. The CDR3 DNA reads TGTGCCGCGAGCAGGCAGGGGGTGTACGAGCAGTACTTC. The chain links TRBV6-1 to TRBJ2-7, with 7 bases identical to TRBD1. The V gene end was trimmed by 11 bases and the J gene end by 4 bases; junction bases not matched to a gene: 11. The CDR3 has 13 residues. Per the germline V gene, CDR1 is MNHNS and CDR2 is SASEGT.

This clone was seen just once. V usage is TRBV29-1 and J usage is TRBJ2-1, with 7 nucleotides matching TRBD1. The V gene's germline CDR1 is SQVTM and CDR2 ANQGSEA. Trimming cost V 8 bases and J 5 bases; bases outside gene matches: 12. CDR3 length: 14 residues. CDR3 amino acids: CSTSGQSGHNEQFF. The CDR3 bases are TGCAGCACTTCGGGACAGTCGGGACACAATGAGCAGTTCTTC.

The chain couples TRBV13 to TRBJ2-4; D may be TRBD1 or TRBD2 (5 bases each). V lost 0 bases and J 7 bases, leaving 10 bases between the germline ends. The CDR3 covers 14 residues. The germline CDR1 and CDR2 sequences are PRHDT and FYEKMQ (reference sequence). Here the CDR3 DNA reads TGTGCCAGCAGCTTAGGTTGGGACGAGAACATTCAGTACTTC. It codes for CASSLGWDENIQYF.

The chain employs TRBV5-6 and TRBJ2-4; 7 bases map to TRBD1. V lost 3 bases to trimming and J lost 4 bases; unmatched junction nucleotides: 7. Germline loops: CDR1 SGHDT, CDR2 YYEEEE. The CDR3 totals 15 residues. CDR3 sequence reads: CASSSRGTAKNIQYF. The CDR3 coding sequence is TGTGCCAGCAGCTCCCGAGGGACAGCTAAAAACATTCAGTACTTC.

In DNA, the CDR3 is TGTGCCAGTAGTGCACAGGGGGTAGGCGAGCAGTACTTC. This translates into CASSAQGVGEQYF. The chain employs TRBV19 and TRBJ2-7; TRBD1 aligns across 8 bases. The ends lost 5 bases at V and 6 bases at J; junction bases unmatched: 6. CDR1 and CDR2 (germline): LNHDA, SQIVND (reference sequence). The CDR3 loop spans 13 amino acids. Full variable domain (outside the CDR3, taken from reference TRBV19 and TRBJ2-7): DGGITQSPKYLFRKEGQNVTLSCEQNLNHDAMYWYRQDPGQGLRLIYYSQIVNDFQKGDIAEGYSVSREKKESFPLTVTSAQKNPTAFYLCASSAQGVGEQYFGPGTRLTVT.

CDR3 bases: TGTGCCAGCAGCGTAGGCGGCGGGCGCGTCACCGGGGAGCTGTTTTTT. This sequence encodes CASSVGGGRVTGELFF. J is TRBJ2-2 and V is TRBV9, with D tentatively TRBD2 (5 bases). This CDR3 has 16 amino acids. V lost 0 bases and J lost 4, with 13 bases in between. Germline values: CDR1 SGDLS, CDR2 YYNGEE.

The chain recombines TRBV18 with TRBJ2-2, with TRBD1 identical over 11 bases. From germline, CDR1 is KGHSH and CDR2 LQKENI. CDR3 length: 17 residues. After removal of 0 bases from V and 2 bases from J, the junction contained 2 bases not matched to a gene. This chain's CDR3 is CASSPPGQGVNTGELFF. The DNA of the CDR3 is TGTGCCAGCTCACCACCGGGACAGGGGGTTAACACCGGGGAGCTGTTTTTT. Full variable domain (rest looked up from reference TRBV18 and TRBJ2-2): NAGVMQNPRHLVRRRGQEARLRCSPMKGHSHVYWYRQLPEEGLKFMVYLQKENIIDESGMPKERFSAEFPKEGPSILRIQQVVRGDSAAYFCASSPPGQGVNTGELFFGEGSRLTVL.

This clone was observed a single time. CDR3 sequence reads: CASSLDSLSYEQYF. For the CDR3, the DNA is TGTGCCAGCAGCTTAGACAGCCTCTCCTACGAGCAGTACTTC. The chain joins TRBV5-5 to TRBJ2-7; D may be TRBD1 (5 bases). Germline values: CDR1 SGHKS, CDR2 YYEKEE (reference sequence). V was shortened by 2 bases and J by 0 bases, with 9 bases between the two germline ends. CDR3 size: 14 residues.

This chain joins TRBV9 and TRBJ1-4; 7 bases align to TRBD1. Germline assignment: CDR1 SGDLS and CDR2 YYNGEE. The V gene end was trimmed by 4 bases and the J gene end by 8 bases; junction bases not matched to a gene: 8. This CDR3 has 14 residues. The CDR3 sequence is CASSSQGGGEKLFF. The CDR3 coding sequence is TGTGCCAGCAGCTCCCAGGGAGGGGGCGAAAAACTGTTTTTT.

This clone showed up just a few times. This chain links TRBV19 with TRBJ2-3; D gene ambiguous. The germline V gene has CDR1 LNHDA and CDR2 SQIVND (reference sequence). CDR3 length equals 12 residues. Deletions cut 3 bases from V and 4 bases from J, with 5 bases between. The CDR3 DNA reads TGTGCCAGTAGTATTCCGCCAGATACGCAGTATTTT. Amino acids: CASSIPPDTQYF.

V usage is TRBV6-1 and J usage is TRBJ2-2, with D perhaps being TRBD1 or TRBD2 (5 bases each). This CDR3 is built from 14 residues. CDR1 is MNHNS, CDR2 SASEGT, per germline. V lost 6 bases and J 4 bases, leaving 12 bases between the germline ends. For the CDR3, the DNA is TGTGCCAGCAGCCTAGGGGACCGCACCGGGGAGCTGTTTTTT. Translated: CASSLGDRTGELFF.

Only one count was recorded for this clone. V is TRBV11-2 and J is TRBJ2-3; D could derive from TRBD1 or TRBD2 (6 bases each). CDR1 is SGHAT and CDR2 is FQNNGV in the germline V gene. The germline V and J ends were trimmed by 3 bases and 4 bases, with 14 bases remaining between them. The CDR3 is 15 residues long. This CDR3 reads CASSFMGGRSDTQYF. CDR3 in DNA: TGTGCCAGCAGCTTTATGGGGGGCCGGTCAGATACGCAGTATTTT. Combining the CDR3 with reference TRBV11-2 and TRBJ2-3 gives the whole variable domain EAGVAQSPRYKIIEKRQSVAFWCNPISGHATLYWYQQILGQGPKLLIQFQNNGVVDDSQLPKDRFSAERLKGVDSTLKIQPAKLEDSAVYLCASSFMGGRSDTQYFGPGTRLTVL.

This chain links TRBV28 with TRBJ1-4, with 9 bases aligning to TRBD1. V was clipped by 9 bases and J by 4 bases; unmatched bases: 9. In germline, CDR1 is MDHEN, CDR2 SYDVKM. This CDR3 has 15 amino acids. CDR3 sequence reads: CASWTGAEVNEKLFF. The DNA for the CDR3 is TGTGCCAGTTGGACAGGGGCGGAAGTTAATGAAAAACTGTTTTTT. The whole variable domain, remainder taken from reference TRBV28 and TRBJ1-4, is DVKVTQSSRYLVKRTGEKVFLECVQDMDHENMFWYRQDPGLGLRLIYFSYDVKMKEKGDIPEGYSVSREKKERFSLILESASTNQTSMYLCASWTGAEVNEKLFFGSGTQLSVL.

This chain joins TRBV28 and TRBJ2-2, with D possibly being TRBD1 (6 bases). CDR3 size: 17 residues. Trimming removed 6 bases at V and 6 bases at J, with 23 bases between. CDR1 is MDHEN and CDR2 is SYDVKM in the germline V gene. CDR3 nucleotides: TGTGCCAGCAGCCGAGACGCACAGGGTAGGGTTCCCGGGGAGCTGTTTTTT. It translates to CASSRDAQGRVPGELFF.

The V and J genes are TRBV4-3 and TRBJ2-7; D not resolved. The CDR3 is 17 amino acids. Germline lookup yields CDR1 LGHNA and CDR2 YSLEER. Trimming shortened V by 2 bases and J by 2 bases, and 19 bases separated the two germline ends. The CDR3 loop reads CASSQHMSGRNTYEQYF. The CDR3 nucleotides read TGCGCCAGCAGCCAACACATGTCAGGAAGAAATACCTACGAGCAGTACTTC.

This chain joins TRBV28 and TRBJ1-2, with 7 positions matching TRBD1. J was trimmed by 7 bases and V by 5 bases; bases with no gene match: 13. The CDR3 runs to 15 residues. Germline V CDR1 and CDR2: MDHEN, SYDVKM. CDR3 bases: TGTGCCAGCAGTGCCCCCGGGCAGGGGGTGGCTGGCTACACCTTC. Translated, it gives CASSAPGQGVAGYTF.

This clone has a single count. The chain recombines TRBV5-1 with TRBJ1-6; the match to TRBD1 covers 11 bases. CDR1 is SGHRS and CDR2 is YFSETQ in the germline V gene. V lost 0 bases, J lost 10 bases, and 3 bases stayed unmatched. The CDR3 extends over 15 amino acids. This CDR3 is CASSLGDRGGSPLHF. The CDR3, as DNA: TGCGCCAGCAGCTTGGGGGACAGGGGGGGGTCACCCCTCCACTTT. Filled out from reference TRBV5-1 and TRBJ1-6, the complete variable domain reads KAGVTQTPRYLIKTRGQQVTLSCSPISGHRSVSWYQQTPGQGLQFLFEYFSETQRNKGNFPGRFSGRQFSNSRSEMNVSTLELGDSALYLCASSLGDRGGSPLHFGNGTRLTVT.

The genes are TRBV30 and TRBJ1-2; unclear D gene. This CDR3 contains 16 residues. The V end lost 0 bases, the J end lost 8 bases, and 22 bases lay between the germline ends. Germline V gene sequence: CDR1 GTSNPN, CDR2 SVGIG (reference sequence). DNA for the CDR3: TGTGCCTGGAGTGTAGGATCAGGAAAGCGGGGTGGCGGCTACACCTTC. Translated, it gives CAWSVGSGKRGGGYTF. The whole variable domain, filled in from reference TRBV30 and TRBJ1-2, reads SQTIHQWPATLVQPVGSPLSLECTVEGTSNPNLYWYRQAAGRGLQLLFYSVGIGQISSEVPQNLSASRPQDRQFILSSKKLLLSDSGFYLCAWSVGSGKRGGGYTFGSGTRLTVV.

This chain connects TRBV13 to TRBJ1-4; D unclear. The V end lost 5 bases, the J end lost 8 bases, and 9 bases lay between the germline ends. The CDR3 has 12 amino acids. Germline assignment: CDR1 PRHDT and CDR2 FYEKMQ (reference sequence). In DNA, the CDR3 is TGTGCCAGCAGCCGAAGCCCCGAAAAACTGTTTTTT. This translates into CASSRSPEKLFF.

The chain is built from TRBV5-1 and TRBJ2-1; D is possibly TRBD1 (5 bases). V was pared by 3 bases and J by 7 bases, with 17 bases between. Germline assignment: CDR1 SGHRS and CDR2 YFSETQ. This CDR3 contains 15 residues. The CDR3: CASSSPTVSRNEQFF. The DNA of the CDR3 is TGCGCCAGCAGCTCTCCGACAGTCTCTCGAAATGAGCAGTTCTTC.

The chain recombines TRBV10-3 with TRBJ2-1; TRBD2 aligns across 16 bases. V shed 4 bases, J shed 8 bases, and the junction held 14 bases outside the gene matches. The CDR3 has 19 amino acids. CDR1 is ENHRY and CDR2 is SYGVKD in the germline V gene. The CDR3 sequence is CAISVVGTSGGANVHEQFF. For the CDR3, the DNA is TGTGCCATCAGTGTGGTCGGGACTAGCGGGGGGGCTAATGTCCATGAGCAGTTCTTC.

This sequence joins TRBV4-2 and TRBJ2-5; D is ambiguous. The DNA end is more similar to TRBJ2-7, so the J call may be wrong. The length of the CDR3 is 15 residues. Germline V gene sequence: CDR1 LGHNA, CDR2 YNFKEQ. The CDR3 sequence is CASSQDLRVTYEQYF. In nucleotides, the CDR3 is TGTGCCAGCAGCCAAGATCTCCGGGTAACCTACGAGCAGTACTTC.

The chain links TRBV5-4 to TRBJ1-1; a weak D match, TRBD1 (6 bases). From germline, CDR1 is SGHNT and CDR2 YYREEE (reference sequence). This CDR3 contains 14 residues. V lost 4 bases to trimming and J lost 4 bases, with 14 bases between them. CDR3: CASSLHSGATEAFF. CDR3 nucleotide sequence: TGTGCCAGCAGCCTGCATTCAGGGGCCACTGAAGCTTTCTTT.

This clone appeared a few times. J is TRBJ2-3 and V is TRBV6-4, with D possibly TRBD2 on 6 matching bases. From germline, CDR1 is MRHNA and CDR2 SNTAGT. The CDR3 has 14 residues. Trimming took 3 bases from V and 1 from J, leaving 8 bases between them. CDR3 bases: TGTGCCAGCAGTGATTCGGGGGGCACAGATACGCAGTATTTT. Translation: CASSDSGGTDTQYF.

The chain is built from TRBV2 and TRBJ1-2, with 7 bases identical to TRBD1. Germline-derived CDR1 and CDR2 are SNHLY and FYNNEI. V gave up 4 bases and J gave up 7 bases; unmatched junction bases: 6. This CDR3 comprises 13 residues. CDR3 protein: CASSVLQGGGYTF. DNA for the CDR3: TGTGCCAGCAGTGTCCTTCAGGGGGGTGGCTACACCTTC.

The chain has TRBV5-4 and TRBJ2-3, with D possibly being TRBD2 (7 bases). CDR1 and CDR2 from the germline V gene are SGHNT and YYREEE (reference sequence). The ends were cut back, 1 base at V and 3 bases at J, with 12 bases in the middle. This CDR3 is 15 amino acids long. CDR3 bases: TGTGCCAGCAGCTTGAGGGGGGGAGAAACAGATACGCAGTATTTT. Translated, it gives CASSLRGGETDTQYF.

CDR3 DNA: TGTGCCAGCAGCAGCGGACAGGGACCACAAGAGACCCAGTACTTC. This translates into CASSSGQGPQETQYF. V and J are TRBV7-7 and TRBJ2-5; 8 bases map to TRBD1. Trimming cost V 5 bases and J 2 bases; bases outside gene matches: 7. The CDR3 contains 15 residues. The germline V gene encodes CDR1 SSHAT and CDR2 FNYEAQ (reference sequence). Looking up the rest from reference TRBV7-7 and TRBJ2-5 gives the full variable domain: GAGVSQSPRYKVTKRGQDVTLRCDPISSHATLYWYQQALGQGPEFLTYFNYEAQPDKSGLPSDRFSAERPEGSISTLTIQRTEQRDSAMYRCASSSGQGPQETQYFGPGTRLLVL.

The V and J genes are TRBV30 and TRBJ1-6; D gene unclear. The CDR3 runs 13 residues. V was pared by 1 base and J by 9 bases, with 10 bases between. The germline CDR1 and CDR2 sequences are GTSNPN and SVGIG (reference sequence). The chain's CDR3 is CAWSGVPGSPLHF. CDR3 nucleotides: TGTGCCTGGAGTGGCGTTCCAGGTTCACCCCTCCACTTT.

The chain employs TRBV7-2 and TRBJ2-1, with TRBD2 matching over 10 bases. J gave up 8 bases and V 5 bases, and 9 bases lay outside the gene matches. Germline CDR1 SGHTA, CDR2 FQGNSA. There are 15 residues in the CDR3. The CDR3 DNA follows: TGTGCCAGCAGCCTACTAGCGGGGCCCCTCGATGAGCAGTTCTTC. This translates into CASSLLAGPLDEQFF.